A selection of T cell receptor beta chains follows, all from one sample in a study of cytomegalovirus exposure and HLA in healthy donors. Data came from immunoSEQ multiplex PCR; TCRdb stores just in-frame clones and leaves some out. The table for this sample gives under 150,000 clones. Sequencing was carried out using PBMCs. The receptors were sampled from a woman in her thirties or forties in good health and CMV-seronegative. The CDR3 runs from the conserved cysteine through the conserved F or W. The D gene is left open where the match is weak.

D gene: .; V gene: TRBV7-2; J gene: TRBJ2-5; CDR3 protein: CASTFDSPETQYF
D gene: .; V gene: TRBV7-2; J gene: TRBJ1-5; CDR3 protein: CASSLERFAGTNNQPQHF
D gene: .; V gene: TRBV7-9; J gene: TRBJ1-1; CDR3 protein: CASSLVRGWTEAFF
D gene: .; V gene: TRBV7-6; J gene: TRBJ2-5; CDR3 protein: CASSLFLGGGSGETQYF
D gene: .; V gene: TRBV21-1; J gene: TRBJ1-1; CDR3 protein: CASSKGEGVTEAFF
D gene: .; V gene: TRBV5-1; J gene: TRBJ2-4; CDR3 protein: CASSSGGGSAKNIQYF
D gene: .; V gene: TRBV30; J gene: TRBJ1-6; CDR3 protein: CAWKPTLAASPSSYNSPLHF
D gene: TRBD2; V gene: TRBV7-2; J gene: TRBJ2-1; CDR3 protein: CASSLSILAGPARNEQFF
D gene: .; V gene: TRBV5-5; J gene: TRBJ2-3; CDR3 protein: CASSLGGTGQADTQYF
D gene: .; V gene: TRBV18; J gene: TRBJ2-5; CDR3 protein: CASSPEGGPETQYF
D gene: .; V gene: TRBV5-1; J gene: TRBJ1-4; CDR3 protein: CASSSGGAATNEKLFF
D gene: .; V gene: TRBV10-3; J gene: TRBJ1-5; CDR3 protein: CAISAGDSNQPQHF
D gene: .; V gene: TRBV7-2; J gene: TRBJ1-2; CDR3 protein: CASSLELSGSYGYTF
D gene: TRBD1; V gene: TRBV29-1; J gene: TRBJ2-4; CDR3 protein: CSATRDSSSDIQYF
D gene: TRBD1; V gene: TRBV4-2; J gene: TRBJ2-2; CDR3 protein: CASSQTNAGQGFTGELFF
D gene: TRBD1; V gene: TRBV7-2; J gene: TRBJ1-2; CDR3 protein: CASSFSTGADYGYTF
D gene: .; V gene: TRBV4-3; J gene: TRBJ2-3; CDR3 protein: CASSQDPGSTDTQYF
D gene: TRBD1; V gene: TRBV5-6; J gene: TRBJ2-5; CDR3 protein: CASSPQGQETQYF